This T cell receptor (beta chain) appears in the sequencing data of a study of CD8 T cells in ankylosing spondylitis (dated by TCRdb to 2015 to 2018). Regarding the research as a whole: To find TCR variants linked to disease, the study profiled T cell receptor beta repertoires in ankylosing spondylitis patients and healthy donors. In total, the full study cohort was made up of about 110 healthy donors and about two dozen ankylosing spondylitis patients. Peripheral blood samples were taken, and synovial fluid was additionally collected from ankylosing spondylitis patients. On the study overall, not on this receptor specifically: The disease-linked clones showed a CD8+ phenotype and occurred at relatively low frequencies in peripheral blood. The disease-linked clones were reported to be significantly enriched in matched synovial fluid samples from ankylosing spondylitis patients. A TCR beta motif of roughly 8 highly homologous amino acid variants appeared characteristic of blood from ankylosing spondylitis patients. Some TCR beta motif variants had previously been reported in synovial fluid and blood of reactive arthritis patients, which suggested common disease-initiation mechanisms.

In this sample, this clonotype turned up a few times. This receptor's antigen is unknown. Base qualities are missing; no much larger clone stands one base away. Sequenced on an Illumina HiSeq 2500. Quantitative 5'-RACE with molecular barcodes was used to prepare TCR beta libraries. From the authors' description of their analysis: To identify disease-linked TCR variants, a new computational method was used, one built on a probabilistic model of VDJ rearrangement. The public reads were reanalyzed by TCRdb: fastp trimming at Q25, MiXCR alignment, in-frame beta chains only. Entries that share a CDR3 protein sequence are merged under the most common genes and DNA. TCRdb, not the original authors, processed these V and J calls. The sample table shows 150,000 to 200,000 distinct CDR3 sequences, and approximately 10% are seen once. The ten largest clones add up to 29% of the sample. V loses 1 base, J loses 0 bases, and the germline ends lie 4 bases apart. The CDR3 runs 13 amino acids, cysteine and phenylalanine included. CDR3 DNA only is kept here, 39 bases in frame from base 1.

The chain is assembled from TRBV12-3 or TRBV12-4 and TRBJ2-7; the D gene is not confidently resolved. Sequencing was performed on blood, either unsorted or a sorted T cell fraction (not recorded which). This TCR came from a male donor with ankylosing spondylitis or in good health (not recorded which). The CDR3 region reads CASSLGFSYEQYF. The DNA sequence is given as TGTGCCAGCAGTTTAGGATTCTCCTACGAGCAGTACTTC.